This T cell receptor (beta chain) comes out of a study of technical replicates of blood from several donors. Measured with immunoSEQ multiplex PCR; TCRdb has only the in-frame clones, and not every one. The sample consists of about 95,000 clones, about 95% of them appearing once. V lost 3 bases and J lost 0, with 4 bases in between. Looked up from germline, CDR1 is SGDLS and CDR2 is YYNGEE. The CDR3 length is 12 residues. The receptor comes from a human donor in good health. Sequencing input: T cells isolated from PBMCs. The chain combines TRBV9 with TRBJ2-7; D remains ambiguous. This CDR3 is CASSANSYEQYF. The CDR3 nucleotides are TGTGCCAGCAGCGCAAACTCCTACGAGCAGTACTTC. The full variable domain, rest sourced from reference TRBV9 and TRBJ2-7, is DSGVTQTPKHLITATGQRVTLRCSPRSGDLSVYWYQQSLDQGLQFLIQYYNGEERAKGNILERFSAQQFPDLHSELNLSSLELGDSALYFCASSANSYEQYFGPGTRLTVT.